These 13 T cell receptor beta chains were all obtained from the same sample, sequenced in a study of blood T cell repertoires in COVID-19 (dated by TCRdb to about 2020). The library was produced with the immunoSEQ multiplex PCR assay. The table was pulled from immuneACCESS by TCRdb, which kept in-frame rearrangements only. Such tables lose some clones; where checked, under half of the loss comes from unresolved V genes, and the rest has no known cause. Across this sample there are 400,000 or so clones, with approximately 85% seen only once. The top ten clonotypes cover 2% to 2.5% of the sample. The sample consisted of PBMCs or T cells enriched from blood (not recorded which). Receptor source: a woman in her thirties or forties with acute COVID-19.

This chain uses TRBV30 with TRBJ2-5; weak D call: TRBD2 (6 bases). This CDR3 comprises 13 residues. Germline-derived CDR1 and CDR2 are GTSNPN and SVGIG (reference sequence). With 3 bases removed from V and 4 bases from J, the gap between germline ends came to 12 bases. CDR3 bases: TGTGCCTGGAGAATTCGGGGGATAGAGACCCAGTACTTC. This codes for CAWRIRGIETQYF.

This chain links TRBV13 with TRBJ2-3; weak D call: TRBD2 (5 bases). This CDR3 is 14 amino acids long. Trimming stripped 0 bases from V and 4 bases from J, with 8 bases between. Per germline, CDR1 PRHDT and CDR2 FYEKMQ (reference sequence). The CDR3: CASSLGRRADTQYF. In DNA, the CDR3 is TGTGCCAGCAGCTTAGGCAGGCGGGCAGATACGCAGTATTTT.

This chain connects TRBV15 to TRBJ1-1; D unresolved. The germline CDR1 and CDR2 sequences are LNHNV and YYDKDF (reference sequence). The CDR3 is 12 residues long. With 5 bases removed from V and 3 bases from J, the gap between germline ends came to 7 bases. CDR3 nucleotide sequence: TGTGCCACCAGCTCGGGGTACACTGAAGCTTTCTTT. Its translation: CATSSGYTEAFF.

The chain carries TRBV4-1 and TRBJ1-3, with D unresolved. V was pared by 0 bases and J by 0 bases, with 12 bases between. Germline lookup yields CDR1 MGHRA and CDR2 YSYEKL. The CDR3 is 17 amino acids. The CDR3 loop reads CASSQDLWPSSGNTIYF. The CDR3 nucleotides are TGCGCCAGCAGCCAAGATCTATGGCCTAGCTCTGGAAACACCATATATTTT.

This clone was recorded only once. The J gene is TRBJ2-7, the V gene TRBV3-1 (or the pseudogene TRBV3-2); D remains ambiguous. This CDR3 is built from 14 residues. Germline assignment: CDR1 LGHDT and CDR2 YNNKEL (reference sequence). V lost 4 bases to trimming and J lost 3 bases, with 13 bases between them. The CDR3 loop is CASSLGGPVYEQYF. Here the CDR3 DNA reads TGTGCCAGCAGCCTCGGTGGGCCCGTCTACGAGCAGTACTTC.

The rearrangement links TRBV9 to TRBJ1-1, with D possibly matching TRBD1 (6 bases). The CDR3 spans 14 residues. V shed 5 bases and J shed 0 bases, with 11 bases lying between them. CDR1 and CDR2 (germline): SGDLS, YYNGEE. CDR3 region: CASSRQVLNTEAFF. CDR3 bases: TGTGCCAGCAGTCGACAGGTCCTGAACACTGAAGCTTTCTTT.

The chain recombines TRBV19 with TRBJ1-2; tentative D call: TRBD1 (6 bases). Trimming shortened V by 0 bases and J by 4 bases, and 12 bases separated the two germline ends. From germline, CDR1 is LNHDA and CDR2 SQIVND (reference sequence). The CDR3 totals 15 residues. CDR3 coding DNA: TGTGCCAGTAGTATAGAAGGGCAGGGGACCTATGGCTACACCTTC. Translation gives CASSIEGQGTYGYTF.

The chain joins TRBV3-1 (or the pseudogene TRBV3-2) to TRBJ1-1; 10 bases are a match to TRBD1. Losses at the gene ends were 6 bases for V and 4 bases for J; bases not matched to a gene: 5. Germline V gene sequence: CDR1 LGHDT, CDR2 YNNKEL (reference sequence). This CDR3 contains 14 residues. In nucleotides, the CDR3 is TGTGCCAGCAGACTCCGGGACAGGGGCACTGAAGCTTTCTTT. This translates into CASRLRDRGTEAFF.

This clone was found once. The chain carries TRBV5-1 and TRBJ2-2, with 8 bases that match TRBD1. The CDR3 is made up of 16 amino acids. Trimming removed 1 base from V and 6 bases from J; junction bases left unmatched: 8. The germline V gene has CDR1 SGHRS and CDR2 YFSETQ. CDR3 DNA sequence: TGCGCCAGCAGCTTGTCGGCAGGGGGCATTCCCGGGGAGCTGTTTTTT. Its translation: CASSLSAGGIPGELFF.

This clone was counted a single time. V gene TRBV7-9 combines with J gene TRBJ1-2; the D is unclear. Germline values: CDR1 SEHNR, CDR2 FQNEAQ (reference sequence). The CDR3 totals 15 residues. V was clipped by 3 bases and J by 8 bases, with 19 bases between them. CDR3 sequence (DNA): TGTGCCAGCAGCTTGGGAGGCCCAGCCCGGGAGGGCTACACCTTC. Amino acids: CASSLGGPAREGYTF.

The genes are TRBV4-2 and TRBJ1-5; D possibly corresponds to TRBD1 (5 bases). Looked up from germline, CDR1 is LGHNA and CDR2 is YNFKEQ. The CDR3 sequence is 16 residues long. V lost 0 bases to trimming and J lost 0 bases, with 9 bases between them. The CDR3 protein is CASSQEYGGSNQPQHF. In DNA, the CDR3 is TGTGCCAGCAGCCAAGAGTACGGGGGTAGCAATCAGCCCCAGCATTTT.

V usage is TRBV5-4 and J usage is TRBJ1-2; a possible D gene is TRBD1 (6 bases). Trimming stripped 1 base from V and 2 bases from J, with 9 bases between. In germline, CDR1 is SGHNT, CDR2 YYREEE (reference sequence). The CDR3 extends over 14 amino acids. The chain's CDR3 is CASSLIGQNYGYTF. In DNA form, the CDR3 reads TGTGCCAGCAGCTTGATTGGACAGAACTATGGCTACACCTTC. Complete variable domain (other parts from reference TRBV5-4 and TRBJ1-2): ETGVTQSPTHLIKTRGQQVTLRCSSQSGHNTVSWYQQALGQGPQFIFQYYREEENGRGNFPPRFSGLQFPNYSSELNVNALELDDSALYLCASSLIGQNYGYTFGSGTRLTVV.

The chain carries TRBV7-6 and TRBJ2-3; D may be TRBD2 (5 bases). Germline-derived CDR1 and CDR2 are SGHVS and FNYEAQ. The V gene lost 3 bases and the J gene lost 4 bases, with 17 bases spanning the gap. The length of the CDR3 is 16 residues. The DNA of the CDR3 is TGTGCCAGCAGCTTGAGGACTCCAAACGTCCCAGATACGCAGTATTTT. Protein sequence: CASSLRTPNVPDTQYF.